Listed here is a single T cell receptor beta chain. The data were obtained in a study of blood T cell repertoires in COVID-19. Study in general: Samples representing acute and convalescent COVID-19 were sourced from the United States, Italy and Spain. In each case, the material was cDNA or gDNA derived from T cells, B-cell-depleted T cells, or PBMCs.

From germline, CDR1 is SGHNT and CDR2 YYREEE (reference sequence). V shed 4 bases and J shed 3 bases, with 10 bases lying between them. This CDR3 contains 13 residues. Clones were sequenced by immunoSEQ multiplex PCR, and TCRdb holds only the in-frame ones, with some missing. The sample includes 13,000 or so clones, 83% of them seen just once. This TCR derives from a middle-aged man with active or convalescent COVID-19. Sequencing was done on a sample of peripheral blood. The rearrangement joins TRBV5-4 to TRBJ2-5; perhaps TRBD2 as D (6 bases). CDR3: CASSPWGEETQYF. The CDR3 region has the DNA TGTGCCAGCAGCCCCTGGGGGGAAGAGACCCAGTACTTC.